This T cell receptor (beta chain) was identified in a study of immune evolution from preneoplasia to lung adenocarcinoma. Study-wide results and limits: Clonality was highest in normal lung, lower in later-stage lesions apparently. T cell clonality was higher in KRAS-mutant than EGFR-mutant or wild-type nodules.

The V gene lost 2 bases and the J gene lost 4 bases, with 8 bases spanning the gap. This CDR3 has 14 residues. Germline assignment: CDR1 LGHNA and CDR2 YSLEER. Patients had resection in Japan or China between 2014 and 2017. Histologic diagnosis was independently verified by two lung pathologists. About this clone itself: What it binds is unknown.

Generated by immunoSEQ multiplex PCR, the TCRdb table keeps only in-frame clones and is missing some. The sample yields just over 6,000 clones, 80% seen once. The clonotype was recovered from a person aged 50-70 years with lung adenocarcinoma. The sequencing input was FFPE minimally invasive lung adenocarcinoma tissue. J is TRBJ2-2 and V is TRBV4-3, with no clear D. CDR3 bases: TGCGCCAGCAGCCAAAAAGCAGCCACCGGGGAGCTGTTTTTT. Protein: CASSQKAATGELFF.